These 10 T cell receptor beta chains were sequenced from one sample in a study of technical replicates of blood from four donors. The protocol was immunoSEQ multiplex PCR, while the TCRdb copy is restricted to in-frame clones and leaves out a portion. The sample carries 60,000 to 90,000 clones, over 95% recorded once. Sequencing was done on a sample of T cells isolated from PBMCs. The receptors here all came from a human donor in good health.

The CDR3 region has the DNA TGTGCCAGCAGCCAAGCTGGCCACGAGCAGTACTTC. It codes for CASSQAGHEQYF. The chain carries TRBV14 and TRBJ2-7, with no clear D. Germline CDR1 reads SGHDN; CDR2 reads FVKESK. The CDR3 extends over 12 amino acids. The germline V and J ends were trimmed by 1 base and 5 bases, with 6 bases remaining between them.

The table lists this clone with a count of one. The chain uses TRBV7-9 and TRBJ2-2; a possible D gene is TRBD1 (6 bases). This CDR3 has 15 residues. CDR1 and CDR2 (germline): SEHNR, FQNEAQ (reference sequence). The germline V and J ends were trimmed by 4 bases and 1 base, with 10 bases remaining between them. CDR3 DNA sequence: TGTGCCAGCAGCTCCGGACAGAAGAACACCGGGGAGCTGTTTTTT. Translating it yields CASSSGQKNTGELFF.

The chain is built from TRBV6-4 and TRBJ1-1; D unresolved. V was cut by 4 bases and J by 2 bases, with 8 bases left in between. Germline CDR1 MRHNA, CDR2 SNTAGT. The length of the CDR3 is 13 residues. In nucleotides, the CDR3 is TGTGCCAGCAGTGTTGAGGAAAACACTGAAGCTTTCTTT. Residues: CASSVEENTEAFF.

This clone was recorded only once. The rearrangement links TRBV27 to TRBJ2-7; D is ambiguous. From germline, CDR1 is MNHEY and CDR2 SMNVEV (reference sequence). This CDR3 is built from 13 residues. Trimming pared 2 bases from V and 3 bases from J, leaving 8 bases between. The CDR3 DNA follows: TGTGCCAGCAGTTTAGTTCGCAGCTACGAGCAGTACTTC. This codes for CASSLVRSYEQYF.

V and J are TRBV10-1 and TRBJ2-7, with TRBD2 identical over 11 bases. The germline V gene encodes CDR1 WNHNN and CDR2 SYGVQD (reference sequence). V lost 3 bases and J lost 3; bases outside the gene matches: 4. The CDR3 loop spans 15 amino acids. The CDR3 DNA reads TGCGCCAGCAGTGAACTAGCGGGAGTTCACTACGAGCAGTACTTC. It yields the protein CASSELAGVHYEQYF.

CDR3 DNA sequence: TGTGCCAGCAGCCCCACTAGCGGGGCGATTCAAGAGACCCAGTACTTC. Its protein is CASSPTSGAIQETQYF. The J gene is TRBJ2-5, the V gene TRBV5-4; 10 positions match TRBD2. The CDR3 spans 16 residues. Germline CDR1 and CDR2: SGHNT and YYREEE (reference sequence). V dropped 4 bases and J dropped 2; count of bases not matched to a gene: 8.

The rearrangement links TRBV7-9 to TRBJ2-5; 9 nucleotides agree with TRBD1. Unmatched junction bases numbered 8, after V lost 5 bases and J lost 4 bases. This CDR3 contains 15 residues. Germline CDR1 and CDR2: SEHNR and FQNEAQ (reference sequence). CDR3 in DNA: TGTGCCAGCAGCCCCAGGGACAGGGCTCCAGAGACCCAGTACTTC. It specifies CASSPRDRAPETQYF.

The chain is built from TRBV4-2 and TRBJ1-5; 7 bases align to TRBD1. Germline lookup yields CDR1 LGHNA and CDR2 YNFKEQ. CDR3 size: 18 residues. Unmatched junction bases numbered 13, after V lost 0 bases and J lost 5 bases. The CDR3 coding sequence is TGTGCCAGCAGCCAAGAAATGGGAAAGGGGGCCAGGGATCAGCCCCAGCATTTT. Its translation is CASSQEMGKGARDQPQHF.

This rearrangement joins TRBV4-1 to TRBJ1-5; tentative D call: TRBD1 (6 bases). CDR3 length: 16 residues. Germline CDR1 and CDR2: MGHRA and YSYEKL. Deletions cut 0 bases from V and 5 bases from J, with 14 bases between. The CDR3 sequence: CASSQEARGGYQPQHF. The DNA for the CDR3 is TGCGCCAGCAGCCAAGAAGCCAGGGGAGGGTATCAGCCCCAGCATTTT.

The chain joins TRBV11-2 to TRBJ2-1; the match to TRBD1 covers 7 bases. Germline CDR1 SGHAT, CDR2 FQNNGV. After removal of 4 bases from V and 7 bases from J, the junction contained 10 bases not matched to a gene. The CDR3 is 15 residues long. The CDR3 is CASSSGRGSVNEQFF. The CDR3 bases are TGTGCCAGCAGCTCGGGCAGGGGGAGTGTAAATGAGCAGTTCTTC.